This T cell receptor (beta chain) originates from a study of blood T cells in healthy people across ages. This clonotype has just a few counts. Antigen: not known. A second PCR of 7 to 11 cycles used a sample-barcoded 5' primer and a J-beta primer mix. CDR3-containing paired-end reads numbered at least 2.5 million in each sample. Using its own MiXCR run on the 5' RACE reads, TCRdb lists one record per CDR3 protein. The repertoire holds around 800,000 distinct CDR3 sequences, with roughly 25% as singletons. Whole-study findings and limits: Long-lived and aged donors differed, with more naive CD4+ cells and higher diversity in the long-lived.

The CDR3 runs 15 residues. Germline lookup yields CDR1 GTSNPN and CDR2 SVGIG (reference sequence). The trim removed 4 bases at V and 0 bases at J, leaving 6 bases unmatched. These data were also reused for a study on T cells of mothers and their children.

Input material: blood. The chain joins TRBV30 to TRBJ2-3, with 8 nucleotides matching TRBD1. The clonotype originates from a boy aged 5-17 years in good health. The CDR3 DNA follows: TGTGCCTGGACCCTGACAGGGGCTAGCACAGATACGCAGTATTTT. Its translation is CAWTLTGASTDTQYF.